This is a list of T cell receptor beta chains from one sample in a study of technical replicates of blood from several donors. Repertoires were generated with immunoSEQ multiplex PCR, while TCRdb's copy carries only in-frame clones and drops some. Of 87,000 or so clones in the sample, 92% were seen once. Sequenced: T cells isolated from PBMCs. These receptors were taken from a human donor in good health. The CDR3 runs from the conserved cysteine through the conserved F or W. The D gene is left open where the match is weak. Only some rows state a clone size, as once, few, many or a class for expanded clones.

D gene	V gene	J gene	clone size	CDR3 DNA	CDR3 protein
NA	TRBV5-4	TRBJ1-1	NA	TGTGCCAGCAGCTTTAGTCTGAACACTGAAGCTTTCTTT	CASSFSLNTEAFF
NA	TRBV21-1	TRBJ2-5	NA	TGTGCCAGCACCCAAGGACTAGCGGGAGGGGTCTGGGAGACCCAGTACTTC	CASTQGLAGGVWETQYF
NA	TRBV2	TRBJ2-5	NA	TGTGCCAGCAGTGAAACTCGAGGGGAGACCCAGTACTTC	CASSETRGETQYF
TRBD2	TRBV4-2	TRBJ2-7	NA	TGTGCCAGCAGCCAAGAAGGCGGGGGGGACTACGAGCAGTACTTC	CASSQEGGGDYEQYF
NA	TRBV29-1	TRBJ2-3	once	TGCAGCGCCCTTCAGGGGCGCACAGATACGCAGTATTTT	CSALQGRTDTQYF
NA	TRBV7-2	TRBJ2-1	NA	TGTGCCAGCAGCTTAATCCCTAGCGTGGATGAGCAGTTCTTC	CASSLIPSVDEQFF
NA	TRBV9	TRBJ2-2	NA	TGTGCCAGCAGCCTACACACCGGGGAGCTGTTTTTT	CASSLHTGELFF
NA	TRBV2	TRBJ2-7	NA	TGTGCCAGCATCAGGCTCTCCTACGAGCAGTACTTC	CASIRLSYEQYF
TRBD1	TRBV14	TRBJ2-5	NA	TGTGCCAGCAGCCCCCGTACAGGGGATCGTGGAGAGACCCAGTACTTC	CASSPRTGDRGETQYF
NA	TRBV4-1	TRBJ1-2	NA	TGCGCCAGCAGCCAAGAGTTTACAGGAGCCTTCTATGGCTACACCTTC	CASSQEFTGAFYGYTF
NA	TRBV5-6	TRBJ1-6	NA	TGTGCCAGCAGCCCGCTGGGGGGGGCGTTTAATTCACCCCTCCACTTT	CASSPLGGAFNSPLHF
NA	TRBV5-4	TRBJ2-7	NA	TGTGCCAGCAGTGCAGGGTTCGAGCAGTACTTC	CASSAGFEQYF
NA	TRBV6-5	TRBJ2-1	NA	TGTGCCAGCAGTTACTCGGAGGAGGGAGGGGGCAATGAGCAGTTCTTC	CASSYSEEGGGNEQFF
TRBD1	TRBV19	TRBJ1-5	NA	TGTGCCAGTAGTATGGCCGGGACAGCTTATAGCAATCAGCCCCAGCATTTT	CASSMAGTAYSNQPQHF
TRBD1	TRBV10-3	TRBJ1-1	NA	TGTGCCATCAGGGAAACAGGGGACGAAGCTTTCTTT	CAIRETGDEAFF
NA	TRBV29-1	TRBJ2-3	NA	TGCAGCGTCAGGGCAGATACGCAGTATTTT	CSVRADTQYF
NA	TRBV9	TRBJ2-3	once	TGTGCCAGCAGCGGTCAGCGGACCTATCTGGATACGCAGTATTTT	CASSGQRTYLDTQYF
TRBD1	TRBV11-3	TRBJ1-1	NA	TGTGCCAGCAGCTTTGGGGACAGGACAGGTGAAGCTTTCTTT	CASSFGDRTGEAFF
TRBD1	TRBV10-1	TRBJ2-1	few	TGCGCCAGCAGTGAGTTCCAGGGGGCGTACAATGAGCAGTTCTTC	CASSEFQGAYNEQFF
TRBD1	TRBV19	TRBJ1-5	NA	TGTGCCAGTAGTGCCCAGGGACAGGGGAATCAGCCCCAGCATTTT	CASSAQGQGNQPQHF
TRBD2	TRBV13	TRBJ2-7	NA	TGTGCCAGCAGCTTAACCGGGACTAGAGACTTCTACGAGCAGTACTTC	CASSLTGTRDFYEQYF
TRBD1	TRBV11-3	TRBJ2-2	NA	TGTGCCACAGACCTGACAGGGGGCGATGGCACCGGGGAGCTGTTTTTT	CATDLTGGDGTGELFF
TRBD1	TRBV18	TRBJ1-2	NA	TGTGCCAGCTCACGGGACAGGCAATTTAGTGGCTACACCTTC	CASSRDRQFSGYTF
TRBD1	TRBV5-5	TRBJ2-3	NA	TGTGCCAGCAGCTTCCGGACAGGGGCCATATTAACAGATACGCAGTATTTT	CASSFRTGAILTDTQYF
NA	TRBV12-5	TRBJ1-1	NA	TGTGCTAGTGGTTTGGTACTGATGAGGGGAGGCACTGAAGCTTTCTTT	CASGLVLMRGGTEAFF
NA	TRBV6-1	TRBJ1-5	NA	TGTGCCAGCAGTGATGCAGGGTTCTCTCAGCCCCAGCATTTT	CASSDAGFSQPQHF
NA	TRBV19	TRBJ1-4	NA	TGTGCCAGTAGTATAGGTTGGGACAAACGGAGTGAAAAACTGTTTTTT	CASSIGWDKRSEKLFF
NA	TRBV7-7	TRBJ2-2	once	TGTGCTAGCAGCTTGAACGGGGGTTGGGGCACCGGGGAGCTGTTTTTT	CASSLNGGWGTGELFF
TRBD1	TRBV27	TRBJ1-4	NA	TGTGCCAGCAGTTCAACAGGGGGGGGTGAAAAACTGTTTTTT	CASSSTGGGEKLFF
TRBD1	TRBV6-1	TRBJ2-7	once	TGTGCCAGCAGATCGGGACAGGGGGGGAATTACGAGCAGTACTTC	CASRSGQGGNYEQYF
TRBD1	TRBV27	TRBJ2-1	NA	TGTGCCAGCAGCCGGGACAGGGCCAATGAGCAGTTCTTC	CASSRDRANEQFF
TRBD1	TRBV4-2	TRBJ2-6	NA	TGTGCCAGCAGCCAAGAAGGGACAGTAGGATCCGGGGCCAACGTCCTGACTTTC	CASSQEGTVGSGANVLTF
NA	TRBV10-2	TRBJ1-2	NA	TGCGCCAGCAGTGAGGGGTCGGTGGCGGGAGGCTACACCTTC	CASSEGSVAGGYTF
TRBD1	TRBV4-1	TRBJ2-5	NA	TGCGCCAGCAGCCTCCGTTCGGGACAGGGGTTCAGGGGGGAGACCCAGTACTTC	CASSLRSGQGFRGETQYF
TRBD2	TRBV7-2	TRBJ2-7	NA	TGTGCCAGCTCCCCCTACGGGGGGTACGAGCAGTACTTC	CASSPYGGYEQYF
NA	TRBV23-1	TRBJ1-1	NA	TGCGCCAGCAGTCTTAATACAGGGAACACTGAAGCTTTCTTT	CASSLNTGNTEAFF
NA	TRBV4-1	TRBJ2-6	NA	TGCGCCAGCAGCCAAGTGAGTGGTGGGGCCAACGTCCTGACTTTC	CASSQVSGGANVLTF
TRBD1	TRBV23-1	TRBJ1-5	NA	TGCGCCAGCGTTTGGGTGATTAGAGGACAGGGAACTCTCCCAATTAGCAATCAGCCCCAGCATTTT	CASVWVIRGQGTLPISNQPQHF
TRBD1	TRBV27	TRBJ1-6	NA	TGTGCCAGCAGTTTACACAGGGGTTCTTATAATTCACCCCTCCACTTT	CASSLHRGSYNSPLHF
NA	TRBV11-2	TRBJ2-7	NA	TGTGCCAGCAGCCCCCGCAGGACAGCCTACGAGCAGTACTTC	CASSPRRTAYEQYF
TRBD1	TRBV4-1	TRBJ1-1	NA	TGCGCCAGCAGCCAACCGGGACAGACGAACACTGAAGCTTTCTTT	CASSQPGQTNTEAFF
TRBD2	TRBV5-1	TRBJ2-3	NA	TGCGCCAGCAGCGCCAGACTAGCGGGAGCTAGCACAGATACGCAGTATTTT	CASSARLAGASTDTQYF
TRBD1	TRBV27	TRBJ1-6	NA	TGTGCCAGTACACCCTGGGACAGAATAGGGAATTCACCCCTCCACTTT	CASTPWDRIGNSPLHF
NA	TRBV28	TRBJ2-2	once	TGTGCCACCCTTCTGCGGTACACCGGGGAGCTGTTTTTT	CATLLRYTGELFF
NA	TRBV28	TRBJ1-3	NA	TGTGCCACGGGAGATGGAGGTTTCTCTGGAAACACCATATATTTT	CATGDGGFSGNTIYF
TRBD1	TRBV2	TRBJ2-7	NA	TGTGCCAGCGGGACAGGCCGATACGAGCAGTACTTC	CASGTGRYEQYF
TRBD1	TRBV4-1	TRBJ2-3	NA	TGCGCCAGCAGCCAAGATTTGACTATACAGGGGAATACGCAGTATTTT	CASSQDLTIQGNTQYF
TRBD2	TRBV27	TRBJ2-7	NA	TGTGCCAGCAGTTTTTGGTCTCAAGCTAGCGGGAGATACGAGCAGTACTTC	CASSFWSQASGRYEQYF
NA	TRBV7-6	TRBJ2-7	NA	TGTGCCAGCAGCTTAGGGGACACCTCCTACGAGCAGTACTTC	CASSLGDTSYEQYF
TRBD1	TRBV6-5	TRBJ2-7	NA	TGTGCCAGCAGAACCGGGACAGGGATTTACGAGCAGTACTTC	CASRTGTGIYEQYF
NA	TRBV14	TRBJ2-7	NA	TGTGCCAGCAGCCCCCGCACAGGTGTTGGCGAGCAGTACTTC	CASSPRTGVGEQYF
TRBD1	TRBV7-9	TRBJ1-3	NA	TGTGCCAGCAGTTTCGGACAGGGAAGCTCTGGAAACACCATATATTTT	CASSFGQGSSGNTIYF
NA	TRBV11-3	TRBJ2-5	NA	TGTGCCAGCAGCTTAGAAGGGGTAGAGACCCAGTACTTC	CASSLEGVETQYF
TRBD2	TRBV28	TRBJ2-3	NA	TGTGCCAGCAGCCCTATCGGGACTAGCGAGAAGAATACGCAGTATTTT	CASSPIGTSEKNTQYF
TRBD2	TRBV5-4	TRBJ2-7	NA	TGTGCCAGCAGCGAAGCTACGGGACTAGCGGGAGAGAGCGAGCAGTACTTC	CASSEATGLAGESEQYF